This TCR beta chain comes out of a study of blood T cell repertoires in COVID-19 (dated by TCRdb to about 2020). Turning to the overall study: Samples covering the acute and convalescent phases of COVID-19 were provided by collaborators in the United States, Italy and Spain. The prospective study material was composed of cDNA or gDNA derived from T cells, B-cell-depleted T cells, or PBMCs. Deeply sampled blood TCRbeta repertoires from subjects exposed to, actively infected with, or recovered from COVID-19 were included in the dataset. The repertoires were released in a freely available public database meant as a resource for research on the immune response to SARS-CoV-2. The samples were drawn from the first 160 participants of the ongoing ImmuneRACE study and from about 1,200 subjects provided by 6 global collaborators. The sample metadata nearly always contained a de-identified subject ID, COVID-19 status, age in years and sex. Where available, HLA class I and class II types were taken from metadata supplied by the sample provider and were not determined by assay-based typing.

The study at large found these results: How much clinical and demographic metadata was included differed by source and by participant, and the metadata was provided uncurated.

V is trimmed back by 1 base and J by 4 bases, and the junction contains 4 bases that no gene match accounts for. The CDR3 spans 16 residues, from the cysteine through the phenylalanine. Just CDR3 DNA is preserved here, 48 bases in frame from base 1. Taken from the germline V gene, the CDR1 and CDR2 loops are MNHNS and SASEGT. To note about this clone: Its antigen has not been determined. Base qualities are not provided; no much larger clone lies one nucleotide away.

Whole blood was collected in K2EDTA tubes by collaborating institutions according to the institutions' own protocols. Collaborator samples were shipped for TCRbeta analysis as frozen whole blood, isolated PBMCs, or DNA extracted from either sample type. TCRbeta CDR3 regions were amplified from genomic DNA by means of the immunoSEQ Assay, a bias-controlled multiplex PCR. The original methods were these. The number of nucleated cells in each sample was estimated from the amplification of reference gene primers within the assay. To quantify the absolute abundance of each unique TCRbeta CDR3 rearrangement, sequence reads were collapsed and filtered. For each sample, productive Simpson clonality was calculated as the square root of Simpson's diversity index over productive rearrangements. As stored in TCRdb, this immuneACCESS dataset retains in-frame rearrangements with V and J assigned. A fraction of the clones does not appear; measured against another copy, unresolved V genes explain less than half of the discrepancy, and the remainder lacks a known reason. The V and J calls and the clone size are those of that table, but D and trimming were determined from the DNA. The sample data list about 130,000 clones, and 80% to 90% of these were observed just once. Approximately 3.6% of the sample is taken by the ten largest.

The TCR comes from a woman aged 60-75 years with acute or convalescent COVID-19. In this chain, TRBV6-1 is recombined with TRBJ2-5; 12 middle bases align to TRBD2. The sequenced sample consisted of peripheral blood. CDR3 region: CASSEGGLAGGETQYF. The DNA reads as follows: TGTGCCAGCAGTGAAGGGGGACTAGCGGGCGGAGAGACCCAGTACTTC.